Listed here are 27 T cell receptor beta chains from one sample, sequenced in a study of blood T cell repertoires in COVID-19. TCRdb's table, derived via immunoSEQ multiplex PCR, lists solely in-frame clones and lacks some. The sample carries 40,000 to 55,000 clones, 80% to 90% recorded once. Sequencing input: peripheral blood. The receptors derive from a man between 65 and 79 years old with active COVID-19.

The rearrangement joins TRBV6-2 or TRBV6-3 to TRBJ1-6; possibly TRBD1 for D (5 bases). Trimming shortened V by 6 bases and J by 0 bases, and 21 bases separated the two germline ends. The germline CDR1 and CDR2 sequences are MNHEY and SVGEGT. This CDR3 is built from 19 residues. CDR3 nucleotide sequence: TGTGCCAGCAGCCCCCTACCGGGACTAACGAGCTCCTATAATTCACCCCTCCACTTT. Amino acids: CASSPLPGLTSSYNSPLHF.

The chain uses TRBV20-1 and TRBJ1-5, with D tentatively TRBD1 (5 bases). There are 13 residues in the CDR3. Between the trimmed V and J ends, which lost 3 bases and 5 bases, there was a span of 11 bases. Germline CDR1 DFQATT, CDR2 SNEGSKA (reference sequence). In DNA form, the CDR3 reads TGCAGTGCTAGTAGGCAGGGATATCAGCCCCAGCATTTT. It codes for CSASRQGYQPQHF.

A few counts support this clone. The chain carries TRBV27 and TRBJ2-5; D is possibly TRBD1 (6 bases). The CDR3 runs 13 residues. V was pared by 5 bases and J by 7 bases, with 14 bases between. Germline V gene sequence: CDR1 MNHEY, CDR2 SMNVEV (reference sequence). The CDR3 coding sequence is TGTGCCAGCAGTGCCTCTAGGGGGAGGACCCAGTACTTC. Protein sequence: CASSASRGRTQYF.

V usage is TRBV7-2 and J usage is TRBJ1-2, with 7 positions matching TRBD1. After removal of 5 bases from V and 4 bases from J, the junction contained 10 bases not matched to a gene. This CDR3 region has 15 residues. Germline V gene sequence: CDR1 SGHTA, CDR2 FQGNSA. DNA for the CDR3: TGTGCCAGCAGCCCGACAGGGCGGGGAACCTATGGCTACACCTTC. Amino acid sequence: CASSPTGRGTYGYTF.

By sample share, this clone is medium-sized. The chain employs TRBV10-3 and TRBJ2-3; D is unclear. The CDR3 consists of 14 residues. V was pared by 0 bases and J by 0 bases, with 4 bases between. Germline CDR1 reads ENHRY; CDR2 reads SYGVKD. The CDR3 here is CAISESTSTDTQYF. The CDR3 coding sequence is TGTGCCATCAGTGAGTCGACTAGCACAGATACGCAGTATTTT.

This chain links TRBV19 with TRBJ1-1; no reliable D call. The V gene lost 3 bases and the J gene lost 6 bases, with 11 bases spanning the gap. The CDR3 extends over 13 amino acids. Germline V gives CDR1 LNHDA, CDR2 SQIVND (reference sequence). CDR3 sequence reads: CASSMGGKSEAFF. CDR3 coding DNA: TGTGCCAGTAGTATGGGAGGGAAGTCTGAAGCTTTCTTT.

This chain uses TRBV19 with TRBJ2-7; possible D gene TRBD1, 5 bases. In germline, CDR1 is LNHDA, CDR2 SQIVND (reference sequence). CDR3 length: 15 residues. Trimming took 7 bases from V and 0 from J, leaving 16 bases between them. The CDR3 bases are TGTGCCAGTAATAACTGGGCTGACAGCTCCTACGAGCAGTACTTC. This sequence encodes CASNNWADSSYEQYF.

The V and J genes are TRBV28 and TRBJ2-1; 13 bases are shared with TRBD2. Germline lookup yields CDR1 MDHEN and CDR2 SYDVKM. Trimming removed 6 bases from V and 7 bases from J; junction bases left unmatched: 6. The CDR3 is 15 residues long. CDR3 protein: CASSPTSGGKNEQFF. As DNA, the CDR3 is TGTGCCAGCAGCCCGACTAGCGGGGGGAAAAATGAGCAGTTCTTC.

The genes are TRBV10-2 and TRBJ1-2; D might be TRBD1 (5 bases). Germline V gene sequence: CDR1 WSHSY, CDR2 SAAADI. This CDR3 region has 14 residues. V shed 0 bases and J shed 4 bases, with 9 bases lying between them. The CDR3 region has the DNA TGCGCCAGCAGTGAGTCTGGCGGGGGCTATGGCTACACCTTC. Translated: CASSESGGGYGYTF.

This chain connects TRBV9 to TRBJ1-1; D remains unclear. The CDR3 length is 13 residues. Looked up from germline, CDR1 is SGDLS and CDR2 is YYNGEE. V gave up 3 bases and J gave up 0 bases, with 6 bases separating them. The CDR3 region is CASSATMNTEAFF. Written as DNA, the CDR3 is TGTGCCAGCAGCGCAACAATGAACACTGAAGCTTTCTTT.

The rearrangement joins TRBV4-3 to TRBJ2-3; D unclear. Germline V CDR1 and CDR2: LGHNA, YSLEER. The CDR3 is made up of 13 amino acids. The V and J ends lost 0 bases and 7 bases respectively, with 8 bases between them. The CDR3: CASSQDQLYTQYF. In nucleotides, the CDR3 is TGCGCCAGCAGCCAAGACCAACTATATACGCAGTATTTT.

This clone was recorded a few times. This chain uses TRBV6-5 with TRBJ1-6; D gene ambiguous. V gave up 4 bases and J gave up 10 bases, with 17 bases separating them. The CDR3 is 15 amino acids. Looked up from germline, CDR1 is MNHEY and CDR2 is SVGAGI. The DNA for the CDR3 is TGTGCCAGCAGTTCAAGGGAGTCGGTGGGATCACCCCTCCACTTT. This codes for CASSSRESVGSPLHF.

CDR3 nucleotides: TGTGCCAGCACCCTCTCCGAGCAGTACTTC. Protein: CASTLSEQYF. The chain joins TRBV6-5 to TRBJ2-7; D is undetermined. The V end was cut by 7 bases, the J end by 6 bases, with 7 bases between. From germline, CDR1 is MNHEY and CDR2 SVGAGI. The CDR3 is 10 amino acids.

A few counts support this clone. This sequence joins TRBV9 and TRBJ2-7; TRBD2 matches 7 bases. This CDR3 is 16 amino acids long. V trimming: 0 bases; J trimming: 1 base; junction bases outside the gene matches: 7. From germline, CDR1 is SGDLS and CDR2 YYNGEE. CDR3 sequence reads: CASSVAGLAESYEQYF. The CDR3 DNA sequence: TGTGCCAGCAGCGTAGCAGGGCTAGCGGAATCCTACGAGCAGTACTTC.

V gene TRBV7-8 combines with J gene TRBJ1-5, with a tentative D call TRBD1 (6 bases). The V end was cut by 3 bases, the J end by 3 bases, with 9 bases between. This CDR3 region has 14 residues. Per the germline V gene, CDR1 is SGHVS and CDR2 is FQNEAQ. CDR3 sequence reads: CASSLGTHNQPQHF. DNA for the CDR3: TGTGCCAGCAGCTTGGGGACACACAATCAGCCCCAGCATTTT.

V usage is TRBV9 and J usage is TRBJ2-3; 9 nucleotides agree with TRBD1. CDR1 is SGDLS and CDR2 is YYNGEE in the germline V gene. This CDR3 spans 15 amino acids. The V segment lost 3 bases and the J segment 3 bases; nucleotides outside the gene matches: 5. CDR3 sequence reads: CASSDSGQGTDTQYF. The CDR3 DNA sequence: TGTGCCAGCAGCGACTCTGGACAGGGGACAGATACGCAGTATTTT.

This chain links TRBV3-1 (or the pseudogene TRBV3-2) with TRBJ2-1, with a weak D call TRBD1 (5 bases). The CDR3 is made up of 11 amino acids. Germline V lookup: CDR1 LGHDT, CDR2 YNNKEL (reference sequence). V lost 6 bases to trimming and J lost 6 bases, with 6 bases between them. The CDR3 region has the DNA TGTGCCAGCAGAGGGGCCAATGAGCAGTTCTTC. Its protein is CASRGANEQFF.

The sample holds one count of this clone. The J gene is TRBJ2-2, the V gene TRBV28, with D maybe TRBD2 (5 bases). The CDR3 has 16 residues. Germline CDR1 reads MDHEN; CDR2 reads SYDVKM. The ends were cut back, 1 base at V and 0 bases at J, with 9 bases in the middle. This CDR3 is CASSLSGSSNTGELFF. The CDR3 DNA reads TGTGCCAGCAGTTTATCGGGAAGCTCGAACACCGGGGAGCTGTTTTTT.

The chain carries TRBV7-2 and TRBJ2-2; 7 bases are a match to TRBD2. The CDR3 totals 17 residues. CDR1 SGHTA and CDR2 FQGNSA come from the germline V gene. V dropped 3 bases and J dropped 0; count of bases not matched to a gene: 7. The CDR3 sequence: CASSFLFRGANTGELFF. The CDR3 region has the DNA TGTGCCAGCAGCTTTTTGTTCCGGGGGGCGAACACCGGGGAGCTGTTTTTT.

The rearrangement uses TRBV7-3 and TRBJ2-3; 9 bases agree with TRBD2. The CDR3 has 15 amino acids. CDR1 and CDR2 from the germline V gene are SGHTA and FQGTGA. Losses at the gene ends were 5 bases for V and 6 bases for J; bases not matched to a gene: 9. The chain's CDR3 is CASSPQAGGLDTQYF. CDR3 sequence (DNA): TGTGCCAGCAGCCCGCAAGCGGGGGGCCTGGATACGCAGTATTTT.

The rearrangement joins TRBV6-4 to TRBJ2-3, with TRBD2 matching 7 bases. V gave up 8 bases and J gave up 5 bases; unmatched junction bases: 10. CDR3 size: 14 residues. The germline CDR1 and CDR2 sequences are MRHNA and SNTAGT. This chain's CDR3 is CASALGGGEDTQYF. The CDR3 DNA is TGTGCCAGCGCCCTCGGCGGGGGAGAAGATACGCAGTATTTT.

V is TRBV4-1 and J is TRBJ1-1, with 10 bases identical to TRBD1. CDR1 is MGHRA and CDR2 is YSYEKL in the germline V gene. V shed 4 bases and J 4 bases; nucleotides not matched to a gene: 6. CDR3 length: 15 amino acids. CDR3 in DNA: TGCGCCAGCAGCCCCGGACAGGGGGGGGCCACTGAAGCTTTCTTT. Protein: CASSPGQGGATEAFF.

This chain links TRBV6-5 with TRBJ2-7, with 8 bases lining up with TRBD1. The ends lost 6 bases at V and 5 bases at J; junction bases unmatched: 9. Germline lookup yields CDR1 MNHEY and CDR2 SVGAGI. The CDR3 loop spans 14 amino acids. CDR3 in DNA: TGTGCCAGCAGCATGACGGACAGGGAAAACGAGCAGTACTTC. Translated, it gives CASSMTDRENEQYF.

V gene TRBV5-4 combines with J gene TRBJ2-7, with a possible D match to TRBD1 (5 bases). Looked up from germline, CDR1 is SGHNT and CDR2 is YYREEE (reference sequence). This CDR3 has 13 residues. V was shortened by 1 base and J by 4 bases, with 9 bases between the two germline ends. The CDR3 reads CASSLPGKYEQYF. The CDR3 coding sequence is TGTGCCAGCAGCTTGCCAGGGAAATACGAGCAGTACTTC. Variable domain in full (rest from reference TRBV5-4 and TRBJ2-7): ETGVTQSPTHLIKTRGQQVTLRCSSQSGHNTVSWYQQALGQGPQFIFQYYREEENGRGNFPPRFSGLQFPNYSSELNVNALELDDSALYLCASSLPGKYEQYFGPGTRLTVT.

The CDR3 DNA is TGTGCCAGCAGCTCAGGGTTGGGGCCGCCTGGCTACACCTTC. This gives the protein CASSSGLGPPGYTF. This chain connects TRBV2 to TRBJ1-2; D might be TRBD1 (5 bases). V was shortened by 6 bases and J by 7 bases, with 18 bases between the two germline ends. This CDR3 region has 14 residues. Germline-derived CDR1 and CDR2 are SNHLY and FYNNEI.

The rearrangement joins TRBV5-4 to TRBJ2-5; 7 nucleotides agree with TRBD1. V dropped 3 bases and J dropped 2; count of bases not matched to a gene: 7. CDR1 is SGHNT, CDR2 YYREEE, per germline (reference sequence). The CDR3 has 15 residues. Here the CDR3 reads CASSWNGQDQETQYF. CDR3 nucleotides: TGTGCCAGCAGCTGGAACGGACAGGATCAAGAGACCCAGTACTTC.

This clone was observed a few times. The chain employs TRBV28 and TRBJ2-2; TRBD2 is a possible D gene (5 bases). V was cut by 8 bases and J by 6 bases, with 19 bases left in between. The CDR3 length is 15 residues. From germline, CDR1 is MDHEN and CDR2 SYDVKM. The CDR3 DNA reads TGTGCCAGCCGCCGTCCGGGGATAGGAGCCGGGGAGCTGTTTTTT. It codes for CASRRPGIGAGELFF.